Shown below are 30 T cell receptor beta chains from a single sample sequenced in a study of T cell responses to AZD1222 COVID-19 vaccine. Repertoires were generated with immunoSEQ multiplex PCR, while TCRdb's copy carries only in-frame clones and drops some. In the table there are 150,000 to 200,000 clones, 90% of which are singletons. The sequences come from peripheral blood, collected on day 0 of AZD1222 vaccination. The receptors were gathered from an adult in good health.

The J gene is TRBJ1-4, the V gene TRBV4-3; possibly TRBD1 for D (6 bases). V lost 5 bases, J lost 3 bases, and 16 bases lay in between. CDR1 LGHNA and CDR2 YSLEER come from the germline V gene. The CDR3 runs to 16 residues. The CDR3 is CASSINSGEANEKLFF. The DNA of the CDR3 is TGCGCCAGCAGCATTAACTCAGGGGAAGCTAATGAAAAACTGTTTTTT.

This chain's CDR3 is CASGPDRGALNGYTF. The CDR3 nucleotides read TGTGCCAGCGGCCCTGACAGGGGGGCACTAAATGGCTACACCTTC. The chain links TRBV28 to TRBJ1-2; 9 bases align to TRBD1. V dropped 8 bases and J dropped 6; count of bases not matched to a gene: 13. The CDR3 totals 15 residues. Germline V lookup: CDR1 MDHEN, CDR2 SYDVKM.

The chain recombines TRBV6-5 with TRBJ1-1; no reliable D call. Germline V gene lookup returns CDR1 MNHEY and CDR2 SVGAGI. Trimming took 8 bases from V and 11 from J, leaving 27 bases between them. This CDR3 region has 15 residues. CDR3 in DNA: TGTGCCAGCTGCATCAAAAGGGCCCGTCAAAGGAGGGCTTTCTTT. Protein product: CASCIKRARQRRAFF.

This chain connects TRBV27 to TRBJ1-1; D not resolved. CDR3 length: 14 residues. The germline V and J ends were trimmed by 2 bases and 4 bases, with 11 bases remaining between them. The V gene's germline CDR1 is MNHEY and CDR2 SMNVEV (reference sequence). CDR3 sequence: CASSLLFRSTEAFF. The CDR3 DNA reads TGTGCCAGCAGTTTACTTTTCCGGAGCACTGAAGCTTTCTTT.

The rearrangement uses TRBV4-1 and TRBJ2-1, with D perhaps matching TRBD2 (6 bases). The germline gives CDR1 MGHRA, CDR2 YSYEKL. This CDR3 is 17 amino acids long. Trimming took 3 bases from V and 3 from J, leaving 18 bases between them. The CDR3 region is CASSQGLFGEGYNEQFF. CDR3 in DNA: TGCGCCAGCAGCCAGGGACTTTTCGGGGAAGGCTACAATGAGCAGTTCTTC.

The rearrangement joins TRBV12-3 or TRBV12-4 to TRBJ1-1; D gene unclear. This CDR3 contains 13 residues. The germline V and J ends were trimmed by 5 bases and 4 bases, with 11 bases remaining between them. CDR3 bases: TGTGCCAGCAGTATAATCAGGATCACTGAAGCTTTCTTT. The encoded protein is CASSIIRITEAFF.

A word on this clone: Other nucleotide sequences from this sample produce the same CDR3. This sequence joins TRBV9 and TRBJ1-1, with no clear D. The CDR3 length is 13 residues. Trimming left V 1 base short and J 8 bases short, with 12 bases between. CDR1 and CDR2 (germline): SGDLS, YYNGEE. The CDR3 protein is CASSVHGATEAFF. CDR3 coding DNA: TGTGCCAGCAGCGTACATGGTGCAACGGAAGCTTTCTTT.

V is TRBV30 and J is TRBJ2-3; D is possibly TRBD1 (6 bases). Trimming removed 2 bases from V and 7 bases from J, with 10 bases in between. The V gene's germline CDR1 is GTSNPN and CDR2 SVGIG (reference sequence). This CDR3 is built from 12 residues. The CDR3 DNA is TGTGCCTGGAGTTCAACAGGGAATACGCAGTATTTT. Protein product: CAWSSTGNTQYF. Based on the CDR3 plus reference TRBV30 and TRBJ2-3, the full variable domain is SQTIHQWPATLVQPVGSPLSLECTVEGTSNPNLYWYRQAAGRGLQLLFYSVGIGQISSEVPQNLSASRPQDRQFILSSKKLLLSDSGFYLCAWSSTGNTQYFGPGTRLTVL.

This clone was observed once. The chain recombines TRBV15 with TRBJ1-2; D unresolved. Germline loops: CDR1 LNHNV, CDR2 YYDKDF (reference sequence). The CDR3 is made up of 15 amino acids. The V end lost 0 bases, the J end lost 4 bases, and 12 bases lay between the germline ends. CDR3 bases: TGTGCCACCAGCAGAGATAAGGTCTTTACCTATGGCTACACCTTC. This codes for CATSRDKVFTYGYTF. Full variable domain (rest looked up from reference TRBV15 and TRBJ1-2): DAMVIQNPRYQVTQFGKPVTLSCSQTLNHNVMYWYQQKSSQAPKLLFHYYDKDFNNEADTPDNFQSRRPNTSFCFLDIRSPGLGDTAMYLCATSRDKVFTYGYTFGSGTRLTVV.

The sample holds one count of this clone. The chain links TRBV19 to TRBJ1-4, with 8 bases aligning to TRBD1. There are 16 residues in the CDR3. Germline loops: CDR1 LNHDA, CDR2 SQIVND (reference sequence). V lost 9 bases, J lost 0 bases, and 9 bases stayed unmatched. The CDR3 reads CASTQGARTTNEKLFF. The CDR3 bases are TGTGCCAGCACGCAGGGGGCGAGGACAACTAATGAAAAACTGTTTTTT.

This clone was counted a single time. CDR3 sequence: CASSSKAHTGELFF. The DNA for the CDR3 is TGCGCCAGCAGCTCCAAAGCGCATACCGGGGAGCTGTTTTTT. The chain uses TRBV5-1 and TRBJ2-2; no clear D gene. Trimming shortened V by 3 bases and J by 5 bases, and 11 bases separated the two germline ends. The germline gives CDR1 SGHRS, CDR2 YFSETQ. The CDR3 is 14 residues long.

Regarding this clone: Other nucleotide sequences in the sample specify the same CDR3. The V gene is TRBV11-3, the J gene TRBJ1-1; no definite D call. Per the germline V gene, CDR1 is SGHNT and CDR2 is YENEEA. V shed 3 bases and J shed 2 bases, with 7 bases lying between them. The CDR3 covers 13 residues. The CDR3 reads CASSFNGNTEAFF. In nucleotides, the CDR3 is TGTGCCAGCAGCTTTAACGGCAACACTGAAGCTTTCTTT.

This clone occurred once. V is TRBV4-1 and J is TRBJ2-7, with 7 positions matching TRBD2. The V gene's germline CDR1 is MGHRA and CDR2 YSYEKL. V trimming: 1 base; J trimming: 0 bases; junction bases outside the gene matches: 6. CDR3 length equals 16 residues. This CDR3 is CASSQGGAGSSYEQYF. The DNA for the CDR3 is TGCGCCAGCAGCCAAGGGGGAGCGGGGTCCTCCTACGAGCAGTACTTC.

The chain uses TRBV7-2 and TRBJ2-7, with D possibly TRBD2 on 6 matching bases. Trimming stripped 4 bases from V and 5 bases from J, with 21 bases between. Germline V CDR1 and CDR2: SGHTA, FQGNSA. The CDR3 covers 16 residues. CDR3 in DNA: TGTGCCAGCAGCTCTTTTTCCGGGGGTGTTCGTGACGAGCAGTACTTC. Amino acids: CASSSFSGGVRDEQYF.

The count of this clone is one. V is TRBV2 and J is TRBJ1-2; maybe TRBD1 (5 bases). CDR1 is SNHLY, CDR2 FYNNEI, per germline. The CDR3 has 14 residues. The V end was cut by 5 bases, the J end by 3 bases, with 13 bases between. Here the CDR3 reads CASSSYTGDYGYTF. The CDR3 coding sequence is TGTGCCAGCAGTTCGTATACGGGGGACTATGGCTACACCTTC. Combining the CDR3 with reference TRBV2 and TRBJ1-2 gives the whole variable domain EPEVTQTPSHQVTQMGQEVILRCVPISNHLYFYWYRQILGQKVEFLVSFYNNEISEKSEIFDDQFSVERPDGSNFTLKIRSTKLEDSAMYFCASSSYTGDYGYTFGSGTRLTVV.

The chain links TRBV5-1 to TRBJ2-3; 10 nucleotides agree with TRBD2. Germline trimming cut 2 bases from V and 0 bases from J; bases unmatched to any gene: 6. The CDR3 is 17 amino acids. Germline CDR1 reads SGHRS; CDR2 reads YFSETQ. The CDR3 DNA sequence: TGCGCCAGCAGCTTCGGTGGTAGCGGGGGGAGCACAGATACGCAGTATTTT. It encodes CASSFGGSGGSTDTQYF.

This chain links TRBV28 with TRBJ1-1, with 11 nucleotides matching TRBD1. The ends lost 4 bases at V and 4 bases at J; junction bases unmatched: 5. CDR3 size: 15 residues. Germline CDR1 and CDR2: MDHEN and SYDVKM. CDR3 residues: CASSSSGTGGTEAFF. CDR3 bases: TGTGCCAGCAGTTCGTCCGGGACAGGGGGCACTGAAGCTTTCTTT.

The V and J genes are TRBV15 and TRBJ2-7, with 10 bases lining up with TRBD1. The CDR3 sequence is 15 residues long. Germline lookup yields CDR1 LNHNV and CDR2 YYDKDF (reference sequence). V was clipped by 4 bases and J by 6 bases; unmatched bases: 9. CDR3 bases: TGTGCCACCAGCAAGACCGGGACAGGGGACCCCGAGCAGTACTTC. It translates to CATSKTGTGDPEQYF.

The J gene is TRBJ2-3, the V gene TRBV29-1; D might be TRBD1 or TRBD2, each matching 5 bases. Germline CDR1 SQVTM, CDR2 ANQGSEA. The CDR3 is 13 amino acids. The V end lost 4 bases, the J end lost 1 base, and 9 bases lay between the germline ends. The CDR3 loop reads CSVARGRTDTQYF. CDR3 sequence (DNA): TGCAGCGTTGCCCGGGGCCGCACAGATACGCAGTATTTT.

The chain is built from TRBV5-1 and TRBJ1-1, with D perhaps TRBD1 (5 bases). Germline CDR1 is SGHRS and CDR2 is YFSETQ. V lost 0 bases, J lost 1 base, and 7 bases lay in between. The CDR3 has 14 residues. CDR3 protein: CASSLGDENTEAFF. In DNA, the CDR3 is TGCGCCAGCAGCTTGGGGGACGAGAACACTGAAGCTTTCTTT.

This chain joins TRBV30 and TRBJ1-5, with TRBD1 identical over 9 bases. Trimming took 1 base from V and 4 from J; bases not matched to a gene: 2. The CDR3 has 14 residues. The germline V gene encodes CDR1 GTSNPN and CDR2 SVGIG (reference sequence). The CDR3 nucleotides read TGTGCCTGGAGTGGACAGGGGGGGAATCAGCCCCAGCATTTT. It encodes CAWSGQGGNQPQHF.

CDR3 bases: TGTGCCAGCAGCTTCCACAGGGGGAGTGTAGGAACTAATGAAAAACTGTTTTTT. It codes for CASSFHRGSVGTNEKLFF. The genes are TRBV7-9 and TRBJ1-4; 8 bases fit TRBD1. This CDR3 is built from 18 residues. The germline CDR1 and CDR2 sequences are SEHNR and FQNEAQ (reference sequence). J lost 1 base, V lost 3 bases, and 10 bases had no gene match.

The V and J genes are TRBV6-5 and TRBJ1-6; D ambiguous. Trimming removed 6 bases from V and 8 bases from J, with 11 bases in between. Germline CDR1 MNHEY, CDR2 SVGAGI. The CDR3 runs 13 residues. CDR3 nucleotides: TGTGCCAGCAGAATCTCCGGGGATTCACCCCTCCACTTT. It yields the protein CASRISGDSPLHF.

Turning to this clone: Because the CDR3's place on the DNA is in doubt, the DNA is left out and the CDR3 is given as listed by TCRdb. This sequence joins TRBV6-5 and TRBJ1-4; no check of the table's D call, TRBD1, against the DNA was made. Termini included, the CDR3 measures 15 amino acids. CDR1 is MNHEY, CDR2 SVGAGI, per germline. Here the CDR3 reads CASSSSTGHGEKLFF.

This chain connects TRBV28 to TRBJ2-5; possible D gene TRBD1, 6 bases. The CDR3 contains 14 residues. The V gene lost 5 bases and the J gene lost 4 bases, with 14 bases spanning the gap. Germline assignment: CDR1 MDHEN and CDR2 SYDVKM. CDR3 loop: CASSRQVAVETQYF. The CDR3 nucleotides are TGTGCCAGCAGTAGACAGGTGGCGGTAGAGACCCAGTACTTC.

CDR3 residues: CASSPLDRINEQFF. CDR3 DNA: TGTGCCAGCAGCCCCTTGGACAGGATCAATGAGCAGTTCTTC. The chain joins TRBV11-2 to TRBJ2-1, with 7 nucleotides matching TRBD1. Germline loops: CDR1 SGHAT, CDR2 FQNNGV. V shed 5 bases, J shed 6 bases, and the junction held 7 bases outside the gene matches. This CDR3 spans 14 amino acids.

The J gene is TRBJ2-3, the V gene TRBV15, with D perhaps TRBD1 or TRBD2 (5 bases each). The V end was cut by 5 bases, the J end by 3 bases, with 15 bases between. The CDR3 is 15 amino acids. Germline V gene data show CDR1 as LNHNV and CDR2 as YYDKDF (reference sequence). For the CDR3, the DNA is TGTGCCACCAGCGGGGACCCGATCATAACAGATACGCAGTATTTT. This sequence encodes CATSGDPIITDTQYF.

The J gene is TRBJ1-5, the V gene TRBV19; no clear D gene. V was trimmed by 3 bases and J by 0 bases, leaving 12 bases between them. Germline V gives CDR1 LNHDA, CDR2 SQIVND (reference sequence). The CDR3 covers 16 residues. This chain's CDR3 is CASSIPQLYSNQPQHF. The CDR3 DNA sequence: TGTGCCAGTAGTATCCCACAGCTCTATAGCAATCAGCCCCAGCATTTT.

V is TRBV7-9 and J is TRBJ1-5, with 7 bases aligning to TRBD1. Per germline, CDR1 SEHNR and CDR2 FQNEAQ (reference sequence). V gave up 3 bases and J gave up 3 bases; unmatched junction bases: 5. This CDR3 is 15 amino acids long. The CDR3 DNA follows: TGTGCCAGCAGCTTGGGGGACAGCTTCAATCAGCCCCAGCATTTT. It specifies CASSLGDSFNQPQHF.

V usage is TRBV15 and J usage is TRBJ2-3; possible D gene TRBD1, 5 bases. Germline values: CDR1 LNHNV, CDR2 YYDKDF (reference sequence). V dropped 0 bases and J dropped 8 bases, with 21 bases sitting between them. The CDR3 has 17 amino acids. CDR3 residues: CATSRDLGSPGHGTQYF. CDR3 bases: TGTGCCACCAGCAGAGATCTAGGCTCACCAGGGCATGGTACGCAGTATTTT.